The 28 T cell receptor beta chains listed next were all sequenced from one sample in a study of technical replicates of blood from a few donors (dated by TCRdb to about 2017). Receptor amplification or capture employed the immunoSEQ multiplex PCR assay. TCRdb took this table from immuneACCESS and kept in-frame rearrangements with V and J called. Such tables lack part of the clones; where checked against another copy, unresolved V genes explain under half of the gap, and the rest is unexplained. The sample table holds some 70,000 clones, of which nearly 98% were seen once. 0.25% to 0.3% of the sample goes to the ten largest clones. The sequencing input was T cells isolated from PBMCs. These receptors all come from a human donor in good health.

The chain employs TRBV6-5 and TRBJ2-1, with TRBD1 matching 9 bases. V lost 1 base, J lost 5 bases, and 3 bases stayed unmatched. Germline V gives CDR1 MNHEY, CDR2 SVGAGI. CDR3 length: 15 amino acids. The CDR3, as DNA: TGTGCCAGCAGTTACTTGAGGACAGGGGACAATGAGCAGTTCTTC. It translates to CASSYLRTGDNEQFF.

The chain carries TRBV2 and TRBJ1-2; maybe TRBD1 (5 bases). The germline V gene has CDR1 SNHLY and CDR2 FYNNEI. The V and J ends lost 5 bases and 10 bases respectively, with 20 bases between them. CDR3 size: 14 residues. The DNA for the CDR3 is TGTGCCAGCAGTCCCCTACAGGATTCCGCCCTCTACACCTTC. Its translation: CASSPLQDSALYTF.

This chain uses TRBV20-1 with TRBJ2-7; D is perhaps TRBD2 (5 bases). Trimming stripped 6 bases from V and 6 bases from J, with 12 bases between. Looked up from germline, CDR1 is DFQATT and CDR2 is SNEGSKA (reference sequence). CDR3 length equals 11 residues. CDR3 DNA sequence: TGCAGTGCCGAACGGGGAAGCGAGCAGTACTTC. Translating it yields CSAERGSEQYF.

V is TRBV7-8 and J is TRBJ2-7, with D perhaps matching TRBD1 (6 bases). The V gene's germline CDR1 is SGHVS and CDR2 FQNEAQ. V was pared by 1 base and J by 0 bases, with 10 bases between. The CDR3 covers 15 residues. CDR3 DNA sequence: TGTGCCAGCAGCTTAGAATTAGGGGGCTCCTACGAGCAGTACTTC. Its protein is CASSLELGGSYEQYF.

The rearrangement links TRBV19 to TRBJ2-5; 8 nucleotides match TRBD1. Looked up from germline, CDR1 is LNHDA and CDR2 is SQIVND (reference sequence). There are 13 residues in the CDR3. V was clipped by 4 bases and J by 7 bases; unmatched bases: 5. DNA for the CDR3: TGTGCCAGTAGTACAGGGGGCTATGGGACCCAGTACTTC. Translation: CASSTGGYGTQYF.

The V and J genes are TRBV27 and TRBJ1-3, with unresolved D. The CDR3 consists of 14 residues. The germline CDR1 and CDR2 sequences are MNHEY and SMNVEV (reference sequence). The V and J ends lost 5 bases and 1 base respectively, with 9 bases between them. This CDR3 reads CASSRGGSGNTIYF. As DNA, the CDR3 is TGTGCCAGCAGTAGAGGTGGATCTGGAAACACCATATATTTT.

This rearrangement joins TRBV5-5 to TRBJ1-1; no definite D call. The germline V gene has CDR1 SGHKS and CDR2 YYEKEE (reference sequence). The CDR3 extends over 13 amino acids. The V end lost 5 bases, the J end lost 2 bases, and 10 bases lay between the germline ends. The CDR3 reads CASRSTHNTEAFF. CDR3 bases: TGTGCCAGCAGGTCTACTCATAACACTGAAGCTTTCTTT.

V gene TRBV2 combines with J gene TRBJ2-2; tentative D call: TRBD1 (6 bases). V was trimmed by 6 bases and J by 1 base, leaving 12 bases between them. Per the germline V gene, CDR1 is SNHLY and CDR2 is FYNNEI. The CDR3 runs 15 residues. The CDR3 here is CASRGEGVNTGELFF. The CDR3 DNA reads TGTGCCAGCAGGGGAGAGGGGGTGAACACCGGGGAGCTGTTTTTT.

The chain is built from TRBV5-4 and TRBJ2-6; no clear D gene. The V gene's germline CDR1 is SGHNT and CDR2 YYREEE (reference sequence). With 2 bases removed from V and 0 bases from J, the gap between germline ends came to 6 bases. The CDR3 runs to 15 residues. CDR3 bases: TGTGCCAGCAGCTTTTATCTCTCTGGGGCCAACGTCCTGACTTTC. Protein product: CASSFYLSGANVLTF.

This clone was counted once. This chain links TRBV27 with TRBJ1-3, with TRBD1 matching over 7 bases. This CDR3 has 13 amino acids. V dropped 5 bases and J dropped 4; count of bases not matched to a gene: 2. Germline V gene sequence: CDR1 MNHEY, CDR2 SMNVEV (reference sequence). CDR3 loop: CASSMDRGNTIYF. CDR3 DNA sequence: TGTGCCAGCAGTATGGACAGGGGAAACACCATATATTTT.

This chain joins TRBV7-2 and TRBJ2-4; 12 bases line up with TRBD2. The CDR3 runs 17 residues. V shed 8 bases, J shed 0 bases, and the junction held 8 bases outside the gene matches. CDR1 is SGHTA and CDR2 is FQGNSA in the germline V gene. For the CDR3, the DNA is TGTGCCAGCTCACCTAGCGGGAGGGCCTCAGCCAAAAACATTCAGTACTTC. This codes for CASSPSGRASAKNIQYF.

The chain combines TRBV5-6 with TRBJ2-5, with D perhaps TRBD2 (5 bases). Between the trimmed V and J ends, which lost 4 bases and 3 bases, there was a span of 16 bases. This CDR3 region has 15 residues. From germline, CDR1 is SGHDT and CDR2 YYEEEE. CDR3 DNA: TGTGCCAGCAGCCGGGATTTCAGGATGGAAGAGACCCAGTACTTC. Its protein product is CASSRDFRMEETQYF.

This clone showed up just once. DNA of the CDR3: TGTGCCAGCAGCCAAGAAGCCCTGGCAGCAGGCTCTGGAAACACCATATATTTT. Residues: CASSQEALAAGSGNTIYF. V gene TRBV4-2 combines with J gene TRBJ1-3; D is unresolved. Per the germline V gene, CDR1 is LGHNA and CDR2 is YNFKEQ. The CDR3 runs to 18 residues. V lost 0 bases to trimming and J lost 0 bases, with 15 bases between them.

The CDR3 spells CASSYSIRGDGYTF. CDR3 DNA sequence: TGTGCCAGCAGTTACTCCATCAGGGGCGACGGCTACACCTTC. The gene calls are TRBV6-5 and TRBJ1-2; the D gene is possibly TRBD1 (6 bases). Trimming shortened V by 0 bases and J by 8 bases, and 13 bases separated the two germline ends. Germline V gene sequence: CDR1 MNHEY, CDR2 SVGAGI. The CDR3 has 14 amino acids.

This clone appeared a single time. The V gene is TRBV9, the J gene TRBJ2-7; a possible D gene is TRBD1 (5 bases). CDR1 and CDR2 (germline): SGDLS, YYNGEE. V was clipped by 2 bases and J by 3 bases, with 15 bases between them. The CDR3 totals 15 residues. CDR3 sequence reads: CASSVAGSANYEQYF. CDR3 sequence (DNA): TGTGCCAGCAGCGTCGCAGGGTCAGCCAACTACGAGCAGTACTTC.

The chain has TRBV4-3 and TRBJ2-5; D is ambiguous. The CDR3 has 13 residues. With 0 bases removed from V and 5 bases from J, the gap between germline ends came to 7 bases. Germline CDR1 and CDR2: LGHNA and YSLEER. CDR3 in amino acids: CASSQEEWETQYF. The CDR3 DNA sequence: TGCGCCAGCAGCCAAGAAGAGTGGGAGACCCAGTACTTC.

The chain has TRBV5-6 and TRBJ2-3; possibly TRBD1 for D (5 bases). CDR3 length equals 17 residues. Trimming cost V 3 bases and J 3 bases, with 20 bases left between them. From germline, CDR1 is SGHDT and CDR2 YYEEEE. The DNA for the CDR3 is TGTGCCAGCAGCTCCCTATTTTCCGGACACCAGACAGATACGCAGTATTTT. Residues: CASSSLFSGHQTDTQYF.

The rearrangement links TRBV15 to TRBJ1-1; 8 bases map to TRBD1. The length of the CDR3 is 15 residues. In germline, CDR1 is LNHNV, CDR2 YYDKDF (reference sequence). V was pared by 1 base and J by 8 bases, with 9 bases of the junction left unmatched. The CDR3 reads CATSRGAGGYAEAFF. The CDR3 region has the DNA TGTGCCACCAGCAGAGGGGCAGGGGGCTACGCCGAAGCTTTCTTT. Full variable domain (outside the CDR3, taken from reference TRBV15 and TRBJ1-1): DAMVIQNPRYQVTQFGKPVTLSCSQTLNHNVMYWYQQKSSQAPKLLFHYYDKDFNNEADTPDNFQSRRPNTSFCFLDIRSPGLGDTAMYLCATSRGAGGYAEAFFGQGTRLTVV.

The chain combines TRBV11-2 with TRBJ2-2; D gene uncertain. The CDR3 extends over 12 amino acids. From germline, CDR1 is SGHAT and CDR2 FQNNGV. The germline V and J ends were trimmed by 5 bases and 5 bases, with 6 bases remaining between them. Here the CDR3 DNA reads TGTGCCAGCAGCCCTATAACCGGGGAGCTGTTTTTT. It codes for CASSPITGELFF.

The chain uses TRBV4-3 and TRBJ2-2; a possible D gene is TRBD1 (6 bases). The CDR3 is 15 amino acids. CDR1 is LGHNA and CDR2 is YSLEER in the germline V gene. The V and J ends lost 2 bases and 4 bases respectively, with 11 bases between them. Written as DNA, the CDR3 is TGCGCCAGCAGCCAACAGGGGACACCCACCGGGGAGCTGTTTTTT. It encodes CASSQQGTPTGELFF.

This chain links TRBV6-1 with TRBJ2-7, with D perhaps matching TRBD1 (6 bases). Germline V gene data show CDR1 as MNHNS and CDR2 as SASEGT. The CDR3 extends over 15 amino acids. Between the trimmed V and J ends, which lost 2 bases and 3 bases, there was a span of 14 bases. CDR3 coding DNA: TGTGCCAGCAGTGAAAGGGGGACGGGTCACTACGAGCAGTACTTC. It specifies CASSERGTGHYEQYF.

This chain uses TRBV5-1 with TRBJ2-7, with D possibly TRBD2 on 5 matching bases. The ends were cut back, 5 bases at V and 3 bases at J, with 6 bases in the middle. The CDR3 covers 11 residues. The V gene's germline CDR1 is SGHRS and CDR2 YFSETQ. The CDR3 DNA is TGCGCCAGCAGGGGGAGCTACGAGCAGTACTTC. It yields the protein CASRGSYEQYF.

The rearrangement uses TRBV29-1 and TRBJ2-7; no firm D call. The V gene lost 4 bases and the J gene lost 4 bases, with 8 bases spanning the gap. CDR1 SQVTM and CDR2 ANQGSEA come from the germline V gene. CDR3 length: 11 residues. The CDR3 reads CSVGGLYEQYF. Here the CDR3 DNA reads TGCAGCGTTGGTGGCCTTTACGAGCAGTACTTC.

This chain uses TRBV6-1 with TRBJ2-7; D gene uncertain. V was trimmed by 3 bases and J by 0 bases, leaving 9 bases between them. This CDR3 has 14 amino acids. Germline assignment: CDR1 MNHNS and CDR2 SASEGT. CDR3 DNA sequence: TGTGCCAGCAGTGACCTCGGGTACTCCTACGAGCAGTACTTC. Protein: CASSDLGYSYEQYF.

This chain uses TRBV5-1 with TRBJ2-5; a weak D match, TRBD1 (5 bases). The CDR3 length is 14 residues. CDR1 and CDR2 (germline): SGHRS, YFSETQ. Trimming cost V 7 bases and J 2 bases, with 15 bases left between them. The DNA for the CDR3 is TGCGCCAGCGCCCCTAGGGCAGGGCAAGAGACCCAGTACTTC. Its protein is CASAPRAGQETQYF.

The chain joins TRBV5-1 to TRBJ2-7, with a tentative D call TRBD1 (5 bases). The V end lost 5 bases, the J end lost 4 bases, and 10 bases lay between the germline ends. CDR3 length: 12 residues. The germline gives CDR1 SGHRS, CDR2 YFSETQ. The CDR3 here is CASSGQEYEQYF. The CDR3 DNA reads as TGCGCCAGCAGTGGACAAGAGTACGAGCAGTACTTC.

The V gene is TRBV5-1, the J gene TRBJ2-1; TRBD2 might be the D (6 bases). Germline V CDR1 and CDR2: SGHRS, YFSETQ. Trimming removed 1 base from V and 3 bases from J, with 8 bases in between. This CDR3 is built from 14 residues. The CDR3 DNA reads as TGCGCCAGCAGCTTGAACGGGGGCTACAATGAGCAGTTCTTC. The encoded protein is CASSLNGGYNEQFF.

V usage is TRBV7-9 and J usage is TRBJ1-1; 9 bases are a match to TRBD1. The CDR3 runs 14 residues. Per the germline V gene, CDR1 is SEHNR and CDR2 is FQNEAQ (reference sequence). V was pared by 0 bases and J by 7 bases, with 3 bases of the junction left unmatched. CDR3 sequence (DNA): TGTGCCAGCAGCTTAGCGGACAGGGGATTTGAAGCTTTCTTT. This encodes CASSLADRGFEAFF.